This T cell receptor (beta chain) derives from a study of patients and donors after allogeneic stem cell transplantation. TCRdb processed the RT-PCR reads anew with MiXCR; each CDR3 protein has one entry. This sample has over 200,000 distinct CDR3 sequences, with 35% to 45% found just once. Sequencing input: blood, either unsorted or a sorted T cell fraction (not recorded which). The TCR sequence derives from a human donor who was either an allogeneic HSCT recipient or a stem cell or donor lymphocyte infusion donor (not recorded which). It is not recorded whose cells these are; they may come from a transplant donor.

The CDR3: CASSRGQVGNTIYF. As DNA, the CDR3 is TGTGCCAGCAGCCGCGGACAGGTTGGAAACACCATATATTTT. The gene calls are TRBV12-3 or TRBV12-4 and TRBJ1-3; TRBD1 aligns across 7 bases. The CDR3 is 14 amino acids. The V gene end was trimmed by 6 bases and the J gene end by 3 bases; junction bases not matched to a gene: 5.